This T cell receptor beta chain was captured by sequencing in a study of blood T cell repertoires in COVID-19 (dated by TCRdb to the early 2020s). Some background on the complete study: The collaborator samples originated in the United States, Italy and Spain and spanned the acute and convalescent phases of COVID-19. The prospective study material was composed of cDNA or gDNA derived from T cells, B-cell-depleted T cells, or PBMCs. Deeply sampled blood TCRbeta repertoires from subjects exposed to, actively infected with, or recovered from COVID-19 were included in the dataset. The samples were drawn from two sources: the first 160 participants of the ongoing ImmuneRACE study, and fewer than 1,500 subjects contributed by 6 global collaborators. A de-identified subject ID, COVID-19 status, age in years and sex were almost always included in the sample metadata. The repertoires were released in a freely available public database intended as a resource for research on the immune response to SARS-CoV-2. Where available, HLA class I and class II types were taken from metadata supplied by the sample provider and were not determined by assay-based typing.

TCRbeta CDR3 regions were amplified from genomic DNA using the immunoSEQ Assay, a bias-controlled multiplex PCR. Per the original workflow: The number of nucleated cells in each sample was estimated from the amplification of reference gene primers within the assay. To quantify the absolute abundance of each unique TCRbeta CDR3 rearrangement, sequence reads were collapsed and filtered. For each sample, productive Simpson clonality was calculated as the square root of Simpson's diversity index over productive rearrangements. As stored in TCRdb, this immuneACCESS dataset retains in-frame rearrangements with V and J assigned. A fraction of the clones does not appear; measured against another copy, unresolved V genes explain less than half of the discrepancy, and the remainder lacks a known reason. For V, J and clone size, that table is used; D and trimming come from the DNA. Recorded for this sample are about 210,000 clones; about four fifths of them occurred a single time. The biggest ten clones account for roughly 2.7% of the sample.

Overall study outcomes, separate from this receptor: The amount of clinical and demographic metadata varied by source and participant and was provided uncurated.

Concerning this clone itself: Its antigen is unknown. No base quality information exists; no much larger clone differs at one position.

The CDR3 runs 15 amino acids, cysteine and phenylalanine included. Solely the CDR3 DNA is kept, with 45 bases framed from the first base. After removal of 4 bases from V and 5 bases from J, the junction retains 6 bases not matched to a gene. Taken from the germline V gene, the CDR1 and CDR2 loops are LGHNA and YNFKEQ. Each collaborating institution followed its own protocols to collect whole blood in K2EDTA tubes. For TCRbeta analysis, collaborators shipped samples as frozen whole blood, isolated PBMCs, or DNA extracted from either of those sample types. This receptor was obtained from a woman aged 40 to 50 with active or convalescent COVID-19. Material: peripheral blood. This chain joins TRBV4-2 to TRBJ2-7, and 12 junctional nucleotides match TRBD2. CDR3 protein: CASSPRTSGVDEQYF. The nucleotide sequence reads as follows: TGTGCCAGCAGCCCGCGGACTAGCGGGGTGGACGAGCAGTACTTC.